This T cell receptor (beta chain) stems from a study of blood T cells in healthy people across ages (dated by TCRdb to 2015 to 2017). Regarding the study in general: Template switching captured roughly one uniquely barcoded TCR beta cDNA molecule per two T cells in model experiments. The study analyzed two additional independent replicas of 1 million unique cDNA reads from the same blood draw for two donors, one aged 18 to 30 and one aged 80 or older. Donors of different ages were randomly distributed across sequencing lanes to avoid experimental bias. The study measured age-related changes in TCR beta repertoire diversity using deep sequencing normalized with unique cDNA molecular identifiers. Four age groups were formed from the donors: young (average approximately 16 years), middle-aged (approximately 40), aged (roughly 56) and long-lived (82).

Preparation of the library involved 5' RACE. The listed sequencing device is Illumina HiSeq 2500. A second PCR of roughly 7 to 11 cycles was run with a J-beta primer mix and a sample-barcoded 5' primer. A template-switch 5' adaptor carrying 12 random nucleotides introduced a unique molecular identifier onto each TCR beta cDNA molecule. Each sample yielded at least 2.5 million CDR3-containing paired-end reads. All of the RNA was converted into first-strand cDNA using the Mint cDNA synthesis kit, with a TRBC-specific oligonucleotide serving as the primer. All cDNA was treated with uracil-DNA glycosylase and then went through a first 18-cycle PCR with the universal primers M1SS and BC2_uni_R. The published analysis was carried out like this. For normalization, 1 million high-quality reads were randomly selected from each sample, with every read carrying a distinct molecular identifier. Reads sharing molecular identifiers were discarded rather than binned into consensus sequences. CDR3 identification, clonotype clustering and error correction used MiTCR with a Q25 quality threshold and the strictest error-elimination algorithm. A nonparametric unseen species model using Euler transformation provided a lower-bound estimate of total TCR beta diversity. The raw public data were reprocessed by TCRdb itself: fastp quality trimming at Q25, MiXCR clonotype calling, in-frame beta chains only. All rows with the same CDR3 protein become a single entry with the most common DNA and genes. These V and J calls originate from TCRdb's pipeline instead of the authors' own analysis. This sample comprises about 800,000 distinct CDR3 sequences, 35% to 50% of them detected only once. 15% to 20% of the sample lies in the top ten.

Worth noting for this clonotype: Its antigen specificity is not known. The junction does not match germline at one end; this may be a read error.

Overall study results and their limits: Estimates of total diversity from one million sequenced T cells were regarded as lower bounds and underestimates. A strong correlation was found between observed TCR beta diversity and the percentage of naive T cells measured by flow cytometry. Because donor CMV infection status was unknown, age-related changes in expanded clonotypes were potentially confounded. Observed TCR beta diversity per million T cells fell roughly linearly with age, and a significant reduction was already apparent by age roughly 40. Compared with the aged group, the long-lived group had more naive CD4+ T cells, fewer expanded clones and increased TCR diversity, suggesting age selection. Bulk unsorted PBMC profiling prevented conclusive comparison of naive and antigen-experienced compartments.

The donors were roughly 40 Caucasian individuals from Russia, aged roughly 6 to 90 years, who were systemically healthy. Around 10 milliliters of peripheral blood were collected from each donor into EDTA-treated Vacutainer tubes. PBMCs were isolated by Ficoll-Paque density-gradient centrifugation, with at least 6 million obtained per sample. Trizol reagent was used to extract total RNA from the PBMCs, yielding at least 6 micrograms per sample. The percentages of naive CD45RAhigh/CD27high T cells were determined by flow cytometry on a PBMC aliquot from every donor. CDR1 is given as MDHEN and CDR2 as SYDVKM, both from the germline V gene. Its CDR3 holds 13 amino acids, cysteine through phenylalanine. The retained sequence is limited to the CDR3, 39 bases, with the frame set at the first base.

The sequenced sample consisted of blood. The receptor was derived from a man older than 75 in good health. The sequence joins TRBV28 to TRBJ2-7, with TRBD1 identical over 7 junction bases. CDR3 region: CASRSWDSYGQYF. The sequenced DNA is TGTGCCAGCAGATCTTGGGACAGCTACGGGCAGTACTTC.